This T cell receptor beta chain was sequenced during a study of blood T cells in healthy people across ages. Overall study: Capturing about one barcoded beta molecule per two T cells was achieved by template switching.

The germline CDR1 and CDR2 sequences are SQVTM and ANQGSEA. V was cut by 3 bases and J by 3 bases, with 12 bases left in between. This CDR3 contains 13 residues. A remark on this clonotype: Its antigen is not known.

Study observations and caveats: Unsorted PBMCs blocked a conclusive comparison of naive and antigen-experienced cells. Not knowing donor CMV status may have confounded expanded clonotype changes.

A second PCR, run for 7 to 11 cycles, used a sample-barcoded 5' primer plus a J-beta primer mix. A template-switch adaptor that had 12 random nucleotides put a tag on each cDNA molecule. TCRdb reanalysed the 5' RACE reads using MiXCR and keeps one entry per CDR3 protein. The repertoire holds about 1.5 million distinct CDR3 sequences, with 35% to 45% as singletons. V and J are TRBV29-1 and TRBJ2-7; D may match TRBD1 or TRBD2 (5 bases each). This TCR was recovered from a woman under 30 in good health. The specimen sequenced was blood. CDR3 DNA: TGCAGCGTTGAGGGGGTTTCTCGCTACGAGCAGTACTTC. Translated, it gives CSVEGVSRYEQYF.